Listed below are T cell receptor beta chains from one sample, sequenced in a study of T cells after yellow fever vaccination. TCRdb reprocessed the 5' RACE reads with MiXCR, giving one entry per CDR3 protein. Of 240,000 or so distinct CDR3 sequences listed, 6.5% to 8.5% are singletons. The sequencing here drew on CD4+ T cells sorted from PBMCs, taken 15 days after the yellow fever booster vaccination. The receptors come from a man under 40 who received the YFV17D yellow fever vaccine. Each CDR3 is given with its conserved first and last residue. The D gene is left open where the match is weak. Part of the rows lack a size; the others show once, few, many or a class for expanded clones.

D gene	V gene	J gene	clone size	CDR3 DNA	CDR3 protein
.	TRBV7-8	TRBJ1-2	few	TGTGCCAGCAGCTCATGGACAGATCCTAACTATGGCTACACCTTC	CASSSWTDPNYGYTF
TRBD2	TRBV7-6	TRBJ2-7	.	TGTGCCAGCAGCTTAGGGGAACTAGCGGGAGGTTTCCACGAGCAGTACTTC	CASSLGELAGGFHEQYF
TRBD2	TRBV5-1	TRBJ2-7	few	TGCGCCAGCAGCTCTACTAGCGGGAGTCTCGAGCAGTACTTC	CASSSTSGSLEQYF
TRBD1	TRBV20-1	TRBJ1-1	many	TGCAGTGAACGGGACAGAGCGAACACTGAAGCTTTCTTT	CSERDRANTEAFF
.	TRBV7-2	TRBJ2-5	.	TGTGCCAGCAGCTTAACGGCGGGTACCCAAGAGACCCAGTACTTC	CASSLTAGTQETQYF
.	TRBV5-1	TRBJ2-2	many	TGCGCCAGCAGAGTAGGCTCGAACACCGGGGAGCTGTTTTTT	CASRVGSNTGELFF
TRBD1	TRBV9	TRBJ1-1	.	TGTGCCAGCAGCCCTCGGGACAGGGCGAACACTGAAGCTTTCTTT	CASSPRDRANTEAFF
.	TRBV7-8	TRBJ1-1	.	TGTGCCAGCAGCTTAGATAGGTACATGAACACTGAAGCTTTCTTT	CASSLDRYMNTEAFF
TRBD2	TRBV7-2	TRBJ2-2	few	TGTGCCAGCAGCTCCGGGGGGGCCTCGAACACCGGGGAGCTGTTTTTT	CASSSGGASNTGELFF
.	TRBV29-1	TRBJ2-1	.	TGCAGCGTCGCCCGGAGGGGCGGGACCGACAATGAGCAGTTCTTC	CSVARRGGTDNEQFF
.	TRBV5-1	TRBJ1-6	many	TGCGCCAGCAGCTCCGGGGCGGATAATTCACCCCTCCACTTT	CASSSGADNSPLHF
TRBD1	TRBV20-1	TRBJ2-5	few	TGCAGTGCTTACACCTCCAGGGGGTTAACGGAGACCCAGTACTTC	CSAYTSRGLTETQYF
TRBD2	TRBV3-1	TRBJ2-4	few	TGTGCCAGCAGCCAAGGGGGGGGTCAGTACTTC	CASSQGGGQYF
.	TRBV15	TRBJ2-3	many	TGTGCCACCAGCAGAGATCAGGGAGGGGGGACAGATACGCAGTATTTT	CATSRDQGGGTDTQYF
TRBD2	TRBV12-3/TRBV12-4	TRBJ2-1	.	TGTGCCAGCAGTATAGCGGGAGGAAAGAATGAGCAGTTCTTC	CASSIAGGKNEQFF
.	TRBV30	TRBJ2-4	many	TGTGCCTGGAGGTACCCTCTGGGGACTCCACACGGTCGACAGTACTTC	CAWRYPLGTPHGRQYF
.	TRBV4-3	TRBJ2-2	.	TGCGCCAGCAGCCATTCCCTCCCGAACACCGGGGAGCTGTTTTTT	CASSHSLPNTGELFF
.	TRBV5-1	TRBJ1-1	many	TGCGCCAGCAGCTTGGCCGGCGGGGTTACGGGGACTGAAGCTTTCTTT	CASSLAGGVTGTEAFF
TRBD1	TRBV20-1	TRBJ1-6	few	TGCAGTGCTATCTTGGGACAGGGGACTTCACCCCTCCACTTT	CSAILGQGTSPLHF
TRBD2	TRBV5-1	TRBJ2-1	.	TGCGCCAGCAGCTTGGTTCTTAGCGGGAACTACAATGAGCAGTTCTTC	CASSLVLSGNYNEQFF
TRBD1	TRBV6-5	TRBJ1-2	once	TGTGCCAGCAGTAACACTCCAGGGGGCGGGCCCTATGGCTACACCTTC	CASSNTPGGGPYGYTF
TRBD1	TRBV12-3/TRBV12-4	TRBJ2-1	.	TGTGCCAGCAGAAATACAGGGGACAGTGAGCAGTTCTTC	CASRNTGDSEQFF
.	TRBV18	TRBJ1-2	.	TGTGCCAGCCGACTGGCGGCAGGGACGGACGGCTACACCTTC	CASRLAAGTDGYTF
.	TRBV2	TRBJ2-1	few	TGTGCCAGCACAGGGAATGAGCAGTTCTTC	CASTGNEQFF
.	TRBV18	TRBJ1-1	many	TGTGCCAGCTCACTCGCGGCTCAGGGCAGCACTGAAGCTTTCTTT	CASSLAAQGSTEAFF
TRBD1	TRBV9	TRBJ1-4	many	TGTGCCAGCAGCGTTCGGACAGGTGCTGTGAATGAAAAACTGTTTTTT	CASSVRTGAVNEKLFF
.	TRBV7-9	TRBJ1-1	.	TGTGCCAGCAGCGTTAGTCTGAACACTGAAGCTTTCTTT	CASSVSLNTEAFF
TRBD2	TRBV7-9	TRBJ2-3	.	TGTGCCAGCAGCCCGGAACCGGGACTAGCGGGAGAAGATACGCAGTATTTT	CASSPEPGLAGEDTQYF
TRBD2	TRBV7-9	TRBJ2-7	.	TGTGCCAGCAGCGTTAGCGGGAGGTCCTACGAGCAGTACTTC	CASSVSGRSYEQYF
TRBD2	TRBV20-1	TRBJ2-5	few	TGCAGTGCCAATAGCGGGAGTCCGGAGACCCAGTACTTC	CSANSGSPETQYF
.	TRBV28	TRBJ2-5	many	TGTGCCAGCGTCGGGGGCCAGGGATATAGAGAGACCCAGTACTTC	CASVGGQGYRETQYF
TRBD2	TRBV20-1	TRBJ2-7	many	TGCAGTGCTAGTTACCAGGACCAGGGACTACGCGAGCAGTACTTC	CSASYQDQGLREQYF
.	TRBV12-3/TRBV12-4	TRBJ1-1	many	TGTGCCAGCAGTTTCTTAGGTGATACTGAAGCTTTCTTT	CASSFLGDTEAFF
TRBD2	TRBV29-1	TRBJ2-3	few	TGCAGCGTTGATGGGACTAGCGGGAGATCAGATACGCAGTATTTT	CSVDGTSGRSDTQYF
.	TRBV20-1	TRBJ1-1	few	TGCAGTGCCAGGTCCGTCAAAAGAGGTAACACTGAAGCTTTCTTT	CSARSVKRGNTEAFF
.	TRBV19	TRBJ1-2	many	TGTGCCAGTAGTATAGAAGGGCGCGGCAGGGCAGCCGGCTACACCTTC	CASSIEGRGRAAGYTF